Described below is a single TCR beta chain sequence and its context. This sample is drawn from a study of PD-L1 blockade in urothelial cancer. V gave up 2 bases and J gave up 3 bases, with 7 bases separating them. Germline lookup yields CDR1 MNHEY and CDR2 SVGAGI. The CDR3 covers 13 residues. Assay used: immunoSEQ multiplex PCR; TCRdb lists only in-frame clones, some missing. The sample lists about 76,000 clones, roughly 84% occurring once. The receptor was derived from a man in his sixties or seventies with urothelial cancer. The chain carries TRBV6-5 and TRBJ1-1; TRBD1 might be the D (6 bases). The input for sequencing was PBMCs, taken around atezolizumab (anti-PD-L1) treatment. Written as DNA, the CDR3 is TGTGCCAGCAGTTACCGACAGGACACTGAAGCTTTCTTT. Its translation is CASSYRQDTEAFF.